Below are 29 T cell receptor beta chains sequenced from a single sample in a study of blood T cell repertoires in COVID-19. Here immunoSEQ multiplex PCR was the method, and the copy in TCRdb shows in-frame clones only, minus some. This sample has about 69,000 clones, with about 84% found just once. Sequenced material: peripheral blood. The receptors were sampled from a man in his fifties or sixties with COVID-19, enrolled during active disease.

This clone was counted only a few times. The chain uses TRBV14 and TRBJ1-1, with 9 nucleotides matching TRBD1. J gave up 1 base and V 2 bases, and 5 bases lay outside the gene matches. There are 16 residues in the CDR3. The V gene's germline CDR1 is SGHDN and CDR2 FVKESK. This CDR3 is CASSQNRGHKNTEAFF. The CDR3 nucleotides are TGTGCCAGCAGCCAAAACAGGGGGCACAAGAACACTGAAGCTTTCTTT.

This clone was found a few times. The chain carries TRBV5-1 and TRBJ1-2; 8 nucleotides agree with TRBD1. Trimming took 4 bases from V and 4 from J; bases not matched to a gene: 6. The V gene's germline CDR1 is SGHRS and CDR2 YFSETQ. CDR3 length: 14 amino acids. The CDR3 spells CASSETGEGYGYTF. CDR3 nucleotide sequence: TGCGCCAGCAGCGAGACAGGGGAGGGCTATGGCTACACCTTC.

This clone turned up a few times. CDR3 region: CASRETSVSQETQYF. The CDR3 DNA reads as TGTGCCAGTAGAGAGACTAGTGTATCCCAAGAGACCCAGTACTTC. The rearrangement joins TRBV19 to TRBJ2-5; D may be TRBD2 (6 bases). The V end was cut by 6 bases, the J end by 1 base, with 15 bases between. This CDR3 contains 15 residues. Germline V gives CDR1 LNHDA, CDR2 SQIVND (reference sequence).

The chain combines TRBV18 with TRBJ1-1, with D possibly being TRBD1 (5 bases). The V end lost 5 bases, the J end lost 5 bases, and 12 bases lay between the germline ends. Germline V gene data show CDR1 as KGHSH and CDR2 as LQKENI. This CDR3 has 13 residues. CDR3 amino acids: CASSSGPRTEAFF. DNA for the CDR3: TGTGCCAGCTCATCAGGGCCGAGGACTGAAGCTTTCTTT.

The rearrangement joins TRBV5-4 to TRBJ1-1, with 8 positions matching TRBD1. CDR1 is SGHNT, CDR2 YYREEE, per germline (reference sequence). This CDR3 has 15 amino acids. J was trimmed by 5 bases and V by 0 bases; bases with no gene match: 6. The CDR3 here is CASSLEGRGQTEAFF. The CDR3 nucleotides are TGTGCCAGCAGCTTGGAGGGCAGGGGGCAGACTGAAGCTTTCTTT.

A few counts support this clone. This chain uses TRBV12-5 with TRBJ1-3; D is uncertain. Per the germline V gene, CDR1 is LGHNT and CDR2 is FRNRAP. V lost 5 bases and J lost 0, with 8 bases in between. This CDR3 is built from 14 residues. The CDR3 DNA sequence: TGTGCTAGTGGTCTCCGAGGCTCTGGAAACACCATATATTTT. It translates to CASGLRGSGNTIYF. The complete variable domain, with remaining parts taken from reference TRBV12-5 and TRBJ1-3, reads DARVTQTPRHKVTEMGQEVTMRCQPILGHNTVFWYRQTMMQGLELLAYFRNRAPLDDSGMPKDRFSAEMPDATLATLKIQPSEPRDSAVYFCASGLRGSGNTIYFGEGSWLTVV.

V gene TRBV10-3 combines with J gene TRBJ1-5; 7 bases are shared with TRBD1. V trimming: 6 bases; J trimming: 5 bases; junction bases outside the gene matches: 4. The CDR3 spans 13 residues. Germline V CDR1 and CDR2: ENHRY, SYGVKD. In nucleotides, the CDR3 is TGTGCCATCAGGGGGACAGACGATCAGCCCCAGCATTTT. Its protein product is CAIRGTDDQPQHF.

The chain couples TRBV29-1 to TRBJ1-2, with 8 bases that match TRBD1. The germline V gene has CDR1 SQVTM and CDR2 ANQGSEA. V lost 5 bases and J lost 4; bases outside the gene matches: 12. The CDR3 has 15 residues. CDR3 bases: TGCAGCGTTTCGTCCAGGGGGCGCGTCGGCTATGGCTACACCTTC. Translating gives CSVSSRGRVGYGYTF.

The chain has TRBV27 and TRBJ1-1; unclear D gene. The CDR3 loop spans 15 amino acids. Trimming removed 6 bases from V and 2 bases from J, with 16 bases in between. Germline assignment: CDR1 MNHEY and CDR2 SMNVEV (reference sequence). CDR3 coding DNA: TGTGCCAGCAGCCCCACTCGGAGGGAAAACACTGAAGCTTTCTTT. Translation gives CASSPTRRENTEAFF.

This clone appeared a single time. The genes are TRBV6-5 and TRBJ2-7; 10 nucleotides agree with TRBD1. The CDR3 has 14 residues. Germline CDR1 MNHEY, CDR2 SVGAGI. V shed 6 bases and J 3 bases; nucleotides not matched to a gene: 5. CDR3: CASRVDRGGYEQYF. CDR3 coding DNA: TGTGCCAGCAGGGTGGACAGGGGGGGCTACGAGCAGTACTTC.

This clone appeared a few times. V is TRBV2 and J is TRBJ2-1, with TRBD2 matching over 11 bases. V was clipped by 6 bases and J by 8 bases; unmatched bases: 12. The CDR3 is made up of 16 amino acids. The germline V gene encodes CDR1 SNHLY and CDR2 FYNNEI. The CDR3 is CASRSGTSGTGDEQFF. The CDR3 DNA reads as TGTGCCAGCAGATCCGGGACTAGCGGCACCGGGGATGAGCAGTTCTTC.

This clone was observed once. This chain joins TRBV6-6 and TRBJ1-4, with TRBD1 as a possible D gene (6 bases). Germline V lookup: CDR1 MNHNY, CDR2 SVGAGI (reference sequence). This CDR3 region has 16 residues. V was cut by 0 bases and J by 8 bases, with 16 bases left in between. In DNA form, the CDR3 reads TGTGCCAGCAGTTACTCATCGGCGGCAGGGGAGGAAAAACTGTTTTTT. It translates to CASSYSSAAGEEKLFF.

This chain joins TRBV6-5 and TRBJ2-7, with D possibly being TRBD1 (6 bases). CDR1 and CDR2 from the germline V gene are MNHEY and SVGAGI. V was clipped by 5 bases and J by 6 bases, with 17 bases between them. The length of the CDR3 is 14 residues. The CDR3 sequence: CASSPRQVQVEQYF. CDR3 coding DNA: TGTGCCAGCAGTCCGCGACAGGTCCAGGTCGAGCAGTACTTC.

The V gene is TRBV11-2, the J gene TRBJ1-4, with D maybe TRBD1 (6 bases). The CDR3 is 19 residues long. Deletions cut 4 bases from V and 7 bases from J, with 28 bases between. The germline V gene encodes CDR1 SGHAT and CDR2 FQNNGV. The CDR3 is CASSSPDSSPRLIGEKLFF. Here the CDR3 DNA reads TGTGCCAGCAGCTCCCCGGACAGTTCCCCCCGCTTGATTGGTGAAAAACTGTTTTTT.

J is TRBJ2-7 and V is TRBV5-1, with D possibly TRBD1 on 6 matching bases. The CDR3 is made up of 15 amino acids. CDR1 is SGHRS and CDR2 is YFSETQ in the germline V gene. Trimming left V 5 bases short and J 5 bases short, with 20 bases between. CDR3 region: CASRTGPQGVDEQYF. The CDR3 coding sequence is TGCGCCAGCAGGACCGGACCACAGGGTGTCGACGAGCAGTACTTC.

V is TRBV4-2 and J is TRBJ2-3; perhaps TRBD2 as D (6 bases). Germline lookup yields CDR1 LGHNA and CDR2 YNFKEQ. This CDR3 is built from 14 residues. Between the trimmed V and J ends, which lost 3 bases and 2 bases, there was a span of 9 bases. The CDR3 bases are TGTGCCAGCAGCCAGGCGGGGCCCACAGATACGCAGTATTTT. Its translation: CASSQAGPTDTQYF.

This clone turned up a few times. The CDR3 DNA reads as TGTGCCAGCAGTAACGGGGGGACTGAAGCTTTCTTT. Translation gives CASSNGGTEAFF. The chain couples TRBV25-1 to TRBJ1-1, with D perhaps TRBD1 (5 bases). The CDR3 sequence is 12 residues long. Germline values: CDR1 MGHDK, CDR2 SYGVNS. Trimming pared 5 bases from V and 5 bases from J, leaving 9 bases between. Supplemented by reference TRBV25-1 and TRBJ1-1, the full variable domain reads EADIYQTPRYLVIGTGKKITLECSQTMGHDKMYWYQQDPGMELHLIHYSYGVNSTEKGDLSSESTVSRIRTEHFPLTLESARPSHTSQYLCASSNGGTEAFFGQGTRLTVV.

The chain joins TRBV28 to TRBJ2-3, with TRBD2 matching 9 bases. Germline trimming cut 7 bases from V and 2 bases from J; bases unmatched to any gene: 16. Germline V gene data show CDR1 as MDHEN and CDR2 as SYDVKM. The CDR3 is made up of 18 amino acids. In nucleotides, the CDR3 is TGTGCCAGCACCCTATCCGGTATTAAGCGGGGGGACACAGATACGCAGTATTTT. Translating it yields CASTLSGIKRGDTDTQYF.

The rearrangement joins TRBV19 to TRBJ1-5; TRBD1 matches 8 bases. Germline CDR1 and CDR2: LNHDA and SQIVND (reference sequence). J was trimmed by 6 bases and V by 5 bases; bases with no gene match: 9. This CDR3 contains 15 residues. The DNA of the CDR3 is TGTGCCAGTAGTGTCGGGACAGGCTGGGGTCAGCCCCAGCATTTT. This sequence encodes CASSVGTGWGQPQHF.

The V gene is TRBV24-1, the J gene TRBJ2-1; D possibly corresponds to TRBD2 (5 bases). The V gene's germline CDR1 is KGHDR and CDR2 SFDVKD. V was clipped by 3 bases and J by 9 bases, with 11 bases between them. CDR3 length equals 13 residues. DNA for the CDR3: TGTGCCACCAGTGATACGACTATTTCTGAGCAGTTCTTC. It specifies CATSDTTISEQFF.

This clone has only a few counts. The J gene is TRBJ1-6, the V gene TRBV3-1 (or the pseudogene TRBV3-2); 8 bases are shared with TRBD1. Trimming took 0 bases from V and 6 from J; bases not matched to a gene: 10. The CDR3 loop spans 18 amino acids. Per the germline V gene, CDR1 is LGHDT and CDR2 is YNNKEL (reference sequence). The CDR3 spells CASSQDLAPGQVNSPLHF. The CDR3 DNA sequence: TGTGCCAGCAGCCAAGATTTGGCTCCGGGACAGGTTAATTCACCCCTCCACTTT.

This chain joins TRBV21-1 and TRBJ2-1; the listed D gene, TRBD1, was not tested against the DNA. TRBV21-1 is a recognized pseudogene. This CDR3 comprises 12 residues. The CDR3 nucleotides read TGTCATCACAGAACGACCTACAATGAGCAGTTCTTC. Translation: CHHRTTYNEQFF.

This clone was seen a single time. V and J are TRBV7-2 and TRBJ1-3; D remains ambiguous. Trimming pared 3 bases from V and 4 bases from J, leaving 10 bases between. The CDR3 runs 14 residues. Germline-derived CDR1 and CDR2 are SGHTA and FQGNSA. The CDR3 bases are TGTGCCAGCAGCTTGAGGGAGACAGGAAACACCATATATTTT. This codes for CASSLRETGNTIYF.

This clone was counted once. The rearrangement uses TRBV7-9 and TRBJ2-3; a possible D gene is TRBD1 (5 bases). CDR1 SEHNR and CDR2 FQNEAQ come from the germline V gene (reference sequence). V was pared by 6 bases and J by 1 base, with 14 bases between. The CDR3 consists of 15 residues. CDR3 sequence: CASSYNRFGTDTQYF. For the CDR3, the DNA is TGTGCCAGCAGTTACAACAGGTTCGGCACAGATACGCAGTATTTT. The complete variable domain, with remaining parts taken from reference TRBV7-9 and TRBJ2-3, reads DTGVSQNPRHKITKRGQNVTFRCDPISEHNRLYWYRQTLGQGPEFLTYFQNEAQLEKSRLLSDRFSAERPKGSFSTLEIQRTEQGDSAMYLCASSYNRFGTDTQYFGPGTRLTVL.

Comments on this clone: Relative to the germline gene, one junction end is altered; a read error may explain this. The DNA for the CDR3 is TGTGCTAGCAGTGCCCTAGCGGGGGGACAAGAGACCCAGTACTTC. This codes for CASSALAGGQETQYF. The chain is built from TRBV7-7 and TRBJ2-5, with TRBD2 identical over 11 bases. The CDR3 is made up of 15 amino acids. CDR1 SSHAT and CDR2 FNYEAQ come from the germline V gene (reference sequence).

This chain uses TRBV30 with TRBJ2-7, with TRBD1 identical over 11 bases. With V trimmed by 8 bases and J by 0 bases, 3 bases remained unmatched. This CDR3 region has 13 residues. Germline CDR1 is GTSNPN and CDR2 is SVGIG (reference sequence). The CDR3 DNA sequence: TGTGCCGGAGGGACAGGGGGCTCCTACGAGCAGTACTTC. Its protein product is CAGGTGGSYEQYF.

This CDR3 is CASSLAGTVEAFF. CDR3 DNA sequence: TGTGCCAGCAGCTTAGCAGGGACAGTTGAAGCTTTCTTT. The chain joins TRBV7-9 to TRBJ1-1; 7 positions match TRBD1. J gave up 7 bases and V 0 bases, and 2 bases lay outside the gene matches. The V gene's germline CDR1 is SEHNR and CDR2 FQNEAQ (reference sequence). The CDR3 totals 13 residues.

This clone was counted ten times or more. The rearrangement uses TRBV19 and TRBJ1-2; TRBD1 might be the D (5 bases). CDR3 length equals 16 residues. V lost 7 bases, J lost 4 bases, and 22 bases lay in between. The germline CDR1 and CDR2 sequences are LNHDA and SQIVND (reference sequence). The DNA for the CDR3 is TGTGCCAGTATCTCAGGACACGGCGCCCGAGCCTATGGCTACACCTTC. It encodes CASISGHGARAYGYTF.

The chain uses TRBV10-3 and TRBJ2-5; D gene ambiguous. CDR3 size: 16 residues. CDR1 is ENHRY and CDR2 is SYGVKD in the germline V gene. V was trimmed by 0 bases and J by 9 bases, leaving 20 bases between them. CDR3 bases: TGTGCCATCAGTGAGTCCCGGTCCCAATCTAAAAGAGCCCAGTACTTC. Protein: CAISESRSQSKRAQYF.